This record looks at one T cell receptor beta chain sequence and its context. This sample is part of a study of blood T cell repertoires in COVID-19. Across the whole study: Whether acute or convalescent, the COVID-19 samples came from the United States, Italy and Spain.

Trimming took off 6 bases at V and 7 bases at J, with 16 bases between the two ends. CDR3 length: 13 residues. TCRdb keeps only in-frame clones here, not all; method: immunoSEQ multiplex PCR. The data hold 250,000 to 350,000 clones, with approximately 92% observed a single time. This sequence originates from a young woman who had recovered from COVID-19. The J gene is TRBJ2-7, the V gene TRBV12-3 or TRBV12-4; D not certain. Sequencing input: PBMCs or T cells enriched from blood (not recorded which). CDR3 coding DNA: TGTGCCAGCAGCTCCTCCGACGTCGGGGAGCAGTACTTC. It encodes CASSSSDVGEQYF.